This entry concerns a single T cell receptor beta chain. This CDR3 has 15 residues. Looked up from germline, CDR1 is SNHLY and CDR2 is FYNNEI. Trimming shortened V by 1 base and J by 11 bases, and 17 bases separated the two germline ends. This entry belongs to a study of beta chain features in type 1 diabetes. The study reverse transcribed the entire isolated RNA, so it sequenced expressed TCRB transcripts. Here immunoSEQ multiplex PCR was the method, and the copy in TCRdb shows in-frame clones only, minus some. The sample shows 350,000 to 450,000 clones, over 12% of them seen only once. The chain carries TRBV2 and TRBJ1-4; D might be TRBD1 (6 bases). The receptor comes from a woman aged 18-29 years in good health. The sequenced sample was naive CD4+ T cells from blood. In DNA, the CDR3 is TGTGCCAGCAGTGAAGAGGGACACTCAACCACTAAACTGTTTTTT. Its translation is CASSEEGHSTTKLFF. Complete variable domain (other parts from reference TRBV2 and TRBJ1-4): EPEVTQTPSHQVTQMGQEVILRCVPISNHLYFYWYRQILGQKVEFLVSFYNNEISEKSEIFDDQFSVERPDGSNFTLKIRSTKLEDSAMYFCASSEEGHSTTKLFFGSGTQLSVL.